A single sample gave rise to the 29 T cell receptor beta chains below, sequenced in a study of T-cell memory formation after mild COVID-19. From the 5' RACE reads, TCRdb called clonotypes with MiXCR, one entry per CDR3 protein. There are about 4,900 distinct CDR3 sequences in the sample; about 24% occur only once, and over 2% lies in the top ten. Sequenced: PBMCs or a T cell subset sorted from them (not recorded which). The receptors stem from an adult who had mild COVID-19 (a few samples of this study predate the infection). Cell type and time point are not known.

This clonotype is categorized as medium-sized. The chain joins TRBV10-3 to TRBJ2-5; the match to TRBD2 covers 13 bases. The J segment lost 5 bases and the V segment lost 9 bases, leaving 6 bases of the junction unmatched. CDR1 and CDR2 from the germline V gene are ENHRY and SYGVKD. The CDR3 consists of 14 residues. As DNA, the CDR3 is TGTGCCATAGCGACTAGCGGGGGGCCGGAGACCCAGTACTTC. It is translated as CAIATSGGPETQYF.

Sample share makes this clonotype medium-sized. The CDR3: CSAYDRGYTDTQYF. CDR3 nucleotides: TGCAGTGCTTACGACAGGGGTTACACAGATACGCAGTATTTT. The chain has TRBV20-1 and TRBJ2-3; TRBD1 aligns across 8 bases. J was trimmed by 2 bases and V by 5 bases; bases with no gene match: 6. Looked up from germline, CDR1 is DFQATT and CDR2 is SNEGSKA (reference sequence). The CDR3 totals 14 residues.

In its sample, this clonotype is medium-sized (0.01 to 0.1%). The V call is TRBV4-1, the J call TRBJ1-4; no firm D call. The CDR3 runs to 17 residues. V lost 2 bases and J 7 bases, leaving 20 bases between the germline ends. Germline-derived CDR1 and CDR2 are MGHRA and YSYEKL. The CDR3, as DNA: TGCGCCAGCAGCCAACTGTCCCTAGGACTCGGCGTTGAAAAACTGTTTTTT. This sequence encodes CASSQLSLGLGVEKLFF.

This clonotype is labeled medium-sized. This chain joins TRBV5-1 and TRBJ1-5; weak D call: TRBD1 (5 bases). This CDR3 is 17 amino acids long. Germline V lookup: CDR1 SGHRS, CDR2 YFSETQ. With 0 bases removed from V and 3 bases from J, the gap between germline ends came to 16 bases. Here the CDR3 DNA reads TGCGCCAGCAGCTTGGGACTCCGGGACGGGTTCAATCAGCCCCAGCATTTT. Translating gives CASSLGLRDGFNQPQHF.

By its share, this clonotype is medium-sized (0.01 to 0.1%). The chain has TRBV4-2 and TRBJ1-1; the D is unclear. V shed 0 bases and J shed 5 bases, with 13 bases lying between them. The CDR3 totals 15 residues. Germline CDR1 LGHNA, CDR2 YNFKEQ. CDR3 region: CASSQDSGVLTEAFF. As DNA, the CDR3 is TGTGCCAGCAGCCAAGACTCAGGCGTCCTAACTGAAGCTTTCTTT.

This clonotype was seen many times. The chain couples TRBV12-3 or TRBV12-4 to TRBJ2-7; perhaps TRBD2 as D (5 bases). The V end was cut by 5 bases, the J end by 6 bases, with 11 bases between. This CDR3 is built from 12 residues. CDR3 DNA: TGTGCCAGCAGTCTCGAGGGCGGCGAGCAGTACGTC. This translates into CASSLEGGEQYV.

This clonotype is judged medium-sized (0.01 to 0.1%). J is TRBJ1-5 and V is TRBV6-2 or TRBV6-3, with D tentatively TRBD1 (5 bases). The CDR3 has 14 amino acids. CDR1 and CDR2 (germline): MNHEY, SVGEGT. V dropped 6 bases and J dropped 2 bases, with 11 bases sitting between them. CDR3 protein: CASRSLQGNQPQHF. DNA of the CDR3: TGTGCCAGCAGATCACTACAGGGCAATCAGCCCCAGCATTTT.

By sample fraction, this clonotype is medium-sized (0.01 to 0.1%). The chain is built from TRBV18 and TRBJ2-1; D is perhaps TRBD1 (5 bases). Germline V gives CDR1 KGHSH, CDR2 LQKENI. This CDR3 is built from 14 residues. With 0 bases removed from V and 4 bases from J, the gap between germline ends came to 7 bases. The CDR3 sequence is CASSPPTDYNEQFF. CDR3 coding DNA: TGTGCCAGCTCACCACCGACAGATTACAATGAGCAGTTCTTC.

This clonotype is medium-sized. The CDR3 region has the DNA TGCAGCGTTGAAGAAGACCGGGGGCCACCCTACGAGCAGTACTTC. Its translation: CSVEEDRGPPYEQYF. The V call is TRBV29-1, the J call TRBJ2-7; the D call may be TRBD1 or TRBD2 (6 bases each). The CDR3 has 15 residues. The germline V and J ends were trimmed by 0 bases and 2 bases, with 14 bases remaining between them. Germline CDR1 and CDR2: SQVTM and ANQGSEA.

This clonotype was detected a few times. The chain links TRBV27 to TRBJ1-2; D may be TRBD1 (6 bases). The CDR3 length is 15 residues. V lost 2 bases, J lost 3 bases, and 13 bases lay in between. The germline gives CDR1 MNHEY, CDR2 SMNVEV (reference sequence). The DNA of the CDR3 is TGTGCCAGCAGTTTAGGGGGGGCTGGGGACTATGGCTACACCTTC. It specifies CASSLGGAGDYGYTF.

This chain links TRBV6-5 with TRBJ2-7; D possibly corresponds to TRBD1 (5 bases). The CDR3 runs to 14 residues. Germline-derived CDR1 and CDR2 are MNHEY and SVGAGI. V was trimmed by 0 bases and J by 3 bases, leaving 9 bases between them. CDR3 sequence (DNA): TGTGCCAGCAGTTACTCGCGCAGGGTCTACGAGCAGTACTTC. Translating gives CASSYSRRVYEQYF.

This clonotype is deemed medium-sized. The V gene is TRBV5-4, the J gene TRBJ2-3; 7 positions agree with TRBD2. The CDR3 contains 14 residues. Unmatched junction bases numbered 2, after V lost 0 bases and J lost 4 bases. CDR1 SGHNT and CDR2 YYREEE come from the germline V gene (reference sequence). CDR3 bases: TGTGCCAGCAGCTTGGGGCTAGCGGCAGATACGCAGTATTTT. It translates to CASSLGLAADTQYF.

This clonotype is termed medium-sized. The chain recombines TRBV9 with TRBJ1-1, with D maybe TRBD1 (5 bases). The CDR3 length is 13 residues. V was shortened by 4 bases and J by 5 bases, with 12 bases between the two germline ends. Germline CDR1 SGDLS, CDR2 YYNGEE. The CDR3 DNA reads as TGTGCCAGCAGCACCGGGGGGGGGACTGAAGCTTTCTTT. Its protein product is CASSTGGGTEAFF.

Within the sample, this clonotype is medium-sized (0.01 to 0.1%). This chain links TRBV6-2 or TRBV6-3 with TRBJ2-2; 8 bases agree with TRBD1. Germline-derived CDR1 and CDR2 are MNHEY and SVGEGT. The junction had 3 bases not matched to a gene; V was cut back by 2 bases and J by 1 base. CDR3 length: 16 amino acids. The CDR3 reads CASSYPDRENTGELFF. The CDR3 bases are TGTGCCAGCAGTTACCCGGACAGGGAGAACACCGGGGAGCTGTTTTTT.

Relative to its sample, this clonotype is medium-sized. The V gene is TRBV5-1, the J gene TRBJ1-1; D might be TRBD1 (6 bases). The CDR3 spans 14 residues. Germline CDR1 is SGHRS and CDR2 is YFSETQ. Trimming left V 0 bases short and J 5 bases short, with 11 bases between. This chain's CDR3 is CASSLAGATTEAFF. CDR3 DNA: TGCGCCAGCAGCTTGGCAGGGGCAACGACTGAAGCTTTCTTT.

This clonotype is termed medium-sized. This chain connects TRBV7-8 to TRBJ1-2, with TRBD1 as a possible D gene (5 bases). The CDR3 length is 15 residues. Germline CDR1 and CDR2: SGHVS and FQNEAQ. V was trimmed by 0 bases and J by 13 bases, leaving 21 bases between them. CDR3 residues: CASSLASREGGRSTF. CDR3 in DNA: TGTGCCAGCAGCTTAGCATCCAGGGAAGGCGGCCGCTCCACCTTC.

In its sample, this clonotype is medium-sized (0.01 to 0.1%). The chain uses TRBV6-2 or TRBV6-3 and TRBJ2-3; 7 bases match TRBD2. This CDR3 has 14 residues. Trimming removed 6 bases from V and 3 bases from J; junction bases left unmatched: 6. The germline gives CDR1 MNHEY, CDR2 SVGEGT. The CDR3 is CASSHAGGTDTQYF. The DNA for the CDR3 is TGTGCCAGCAGCCACGCCGGGGGGACAGATACGCAGTATTTT.

This clonotype is medium-sized in the sample. The V gene is TRBV10-3, the J gene TRBJ2-3; 7 positions agree with TRBD1. CDR1 is ENHRY, CDR2 SYGVKD, per germline. Germline trimming cut 2 bases from V and 4 bases from J; bases unmatched to any gene: 3. The CDR3 has 14 residues. The CDR3 reads CAISERGQADTQYF. CDR3 DNA: TGTGCCATCAGTGAGAGGGGGCAGGCAGATACGCAGTATTTT.

Judged by abundance, this clonotype is medium-sized (0.01 to 0.1%). The rearrangement links TRBV19 to TRBJ2-3; 10 bases are shared with TRBD2. Germline CDR1 is LNHDA and CDR2 is SQIVND (reference sequence). Trimming at V came to 5 bases and at J to 3 bases, leaving 11 bases not matched to a gene. The CDR3 is 17 residues long. CDR3 in DNA: TGTGCCAGTAGTCTCACCGGGACTAGCGTCTTAACAGATACGCAGTATTTT. Translating it yields CASSLTGTSVLTDTQYF.

In its sample, this clonotype ranks as medium-sized. The chain uses TRBV6-2 or TRBV6-3 and TRBJ2-1; TRBD2 agrees at 7 bases. There are 12 residues in the CDR3. Germline values: CDR1 MNHEY, CDR2 SVGEGT. V shed 8 bases, J shed 7 bases, and the junction held 5 bases outside the gene matches. CDR3 loop: CASAVGGNEQFF. CDR3 in DNA: TGTGCCAGCGCAGTGGGGGGGAATGAGCAGTTCTTC.

By sample fraction, this clonotype is medium-sized. V usage is TRBV4-1 and J usage is TRBJ2-7; TRBD2 is a possible D gene (6 bases). V was trimmed by 0 bases and J by 5 bases, leaving 14 bases between them. CDR3 size: 15 residues. Germline lookup yields CDR1 MGHRA and CDR2 YSYEKL. CDR3 nucleotide sequence: TGCGCCAGCAGCCAAGAAGTGTGGGGGGACGACGAGCAGTACTTC. Protein: CASSQEVWGDDEQYF.

In its sample, this clonotype ranks as medium-sized. The V and J genes are TRBV6-5 and TRBJ2-7, with a possible D match to TRBD1 (6 bases). The CDR3 consists of 14 residues. Trimming stripped 2 bases from V and 7 bases from J, with 15 bases between. Germline CDR1 and CDR2: MNHEY and SVGAGI. The DNA of the CDR3 is TGTGCCAGCAGTTACCCGACAGGTCTGGGGGAGCAGTACTTC. Protein product: CASSYPTGLGEQYF.

This clonotype rates as medium-sized. This rearrangement joins TRBV7-2 to TRBJ2-5, with TRBD2 matching over 8 bases. The CDR3 has 16 residues. V shed 5 bases, J shed 5 bases, and the junction held 13 bases outside the gene matches. Germline lookup yields CDR1 SGHTA and CDR2 FQGNSA. In nucleotides, the CDR3 is TGTGCCAGCAGCCTAGGGGGTTTGAGCGGGGGTGAGACCCAGTACTTC. Protein sequence: CASSLGGLSGGETQYF.

This clonotype ranks as medium-sized. This chain links TRBV14 with TRBJ2-7, with a possible D match to TRBD1 (6 bases). From germline, CDR1 is SGHDN and CDR2 FVKESK. This CDR3 has 13 amino acids. The V and J ends lost 6 bases and 6 bases respectively, with 15 bases between them. The CDR3 DNA is TGTGCCAGCAGTACGGACGTACAGGGCGAGCAGTACGTC. Protein: CASSTDVQGEQYV.

DNA for the CDR3: TGTGCCAGCGGGGGGCTCGGTACAGATACGCAGTATTTT. Its protein is CASGGLGTDTQYF. The chain combines TRBV2 with TRBJ2-3; D could derive from TRBD1 or TRBD2 (6 bases each). The CDR3 contains 13 residues. V lost 8 bases to trimming and J lost 3 bases, with 12 bases between them. Per germline, CDR1 SNHLY and CDR2 FYNNEI. Full variable domain (rest looked up from reference TRBV2 and TRBJ2-3): EPEVTQTPSHQVTQMGQEVILRCVPISNHLYFYWYRQILGQKVEFLVSFYNNEISEKSEIFDDQFSVERPDGSNFTLKIRSTKLEDSAMYFCASGGLGTDTQYFGPGTRLTVL.

There are many counts of this clonotype. This rearrangement joins TRBV18 to TRBJ1-5; 7 bases fit TRBD1. This CDR3 has 14 residues. Trimming took 6 bases from V and 3 from J; bases not matched to a gene: 5. The germline V gene has CDR1 KGHSH and CDR2 LQKENI. As DNA, the CDR3 is TGTGCCAGCTCCCTACAGGGGCCCAATCAGCCCCAGCATTTT. It specifies CASSLQGPNQPQHF.

This clonotype is labeled medium-sized (0.01 to 0.1%). This rearrangement joins TRBV28 to TRBJ2-7; D ambiguous. Germline V gene lookup returns CDR1 MDHEN and CDR2 SYDVKM. Trimming stripped 7 bases from V and 7 bases from J, with 14 bases between. The CDR3 consists of 12 residues. The CDR3 nucleotides read TGTGCCAGCAATAAAGGGTTTGGAGAGCAGTACGTC. Its protein product is CASNKGFGEQYV.

This clonotype was counted between two and nine times. This sequence joins TRBV10-2 and TRBJ2-7; TRBD1 matches 7 bases. The trim removed 7 bases at V and 0 bases at J, leaving 3 bases unmatched. Germline CDR1 WSHSY, CDR2 SAAADI. The CDR3 runs 13 residues. The CDR3 spells CASMTGHSYEQYF. As DNA, the CDR3 is TGCGCCAGCATGACAGGGCACTCCTACGAGCAGTACTTC.

In its sample, this clonotype is medium-sized. This chain links TRBV20-1 with TRBJ1-1, with no clear D. This CDR3 is 12 amino acids long. The V gene's germline CDR1 is DFQATT and CDR2 SNEGSKA (reference sequence). Deletions cut 2 bases from V and 0 bases from J, with 4 bases between. The CDR3 loop is CSARTVNTEAFF. The CDR3 DNA is TGCAGTGCTAGAACCGTGAACACTGAAGCTTTCTTT.